The table lists the clone carrying this TCR beta chain with many counts. The antigen remains undetermined. The time point is: sample taken at primary tumor resection. This entry comes from a study of spatial heterogeneity in lung cancer. Overall study: Consistently, beta-chain sequences turned up in larger numbers than alpha-chain sequences did. The average count in raw reads for each unique TCR and UMI combination exceeded nine appearances. Broader study findings: Ubiquitous expanded TCR counts tracked ubiquitous nonsynonymous mutations; regional expanded TCR counts tracked regional nonsynonymous mutations. Tumor mutation counts were tracked by expanded intratumoral alpha and beta TCR counts.

Each TCR cDNA molecule carried a unique molecular identifier. TCRdb passed the 5' RACE reads through MiXCR, listing each CDR3 protein once. Of some 16,000 distinct CDR3 sequences listed, around 7% are singletons. Germline CDR1 reads SEHNR; CDR2 reads FQNEAQ (reference sequence). The CDR3 loop spans 14 amino acids. V dropped 0 bases and J dropped 0 bases, with 3 bases sitting between them. The receptor comes from a female donor with early-stage non-small cell lung cancer. The chain is built from TRBV7-9 and TRBJ2-1, with no clear D. The specimen was lung tumor tissue, collected at surgery. In DNA form, the CDR3 reads TGTGCCAGCAGCTTAGCGGGCTCCTACAATGAGCAGTTCTTC. Protein sequence: CASSLAGSYNEQFF.